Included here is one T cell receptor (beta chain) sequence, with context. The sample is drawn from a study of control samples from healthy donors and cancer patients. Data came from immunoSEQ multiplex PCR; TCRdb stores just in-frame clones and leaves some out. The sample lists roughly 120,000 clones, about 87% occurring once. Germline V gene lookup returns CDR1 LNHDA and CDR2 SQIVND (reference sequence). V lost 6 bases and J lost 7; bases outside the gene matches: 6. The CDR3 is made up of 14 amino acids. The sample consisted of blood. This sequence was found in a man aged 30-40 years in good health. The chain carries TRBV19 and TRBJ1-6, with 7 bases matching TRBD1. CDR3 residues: CASRETGVNSPLHF. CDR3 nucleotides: TGTGCCAGTAGGGAAACAGGGGTGAATTCACCCCTCCACTTT.